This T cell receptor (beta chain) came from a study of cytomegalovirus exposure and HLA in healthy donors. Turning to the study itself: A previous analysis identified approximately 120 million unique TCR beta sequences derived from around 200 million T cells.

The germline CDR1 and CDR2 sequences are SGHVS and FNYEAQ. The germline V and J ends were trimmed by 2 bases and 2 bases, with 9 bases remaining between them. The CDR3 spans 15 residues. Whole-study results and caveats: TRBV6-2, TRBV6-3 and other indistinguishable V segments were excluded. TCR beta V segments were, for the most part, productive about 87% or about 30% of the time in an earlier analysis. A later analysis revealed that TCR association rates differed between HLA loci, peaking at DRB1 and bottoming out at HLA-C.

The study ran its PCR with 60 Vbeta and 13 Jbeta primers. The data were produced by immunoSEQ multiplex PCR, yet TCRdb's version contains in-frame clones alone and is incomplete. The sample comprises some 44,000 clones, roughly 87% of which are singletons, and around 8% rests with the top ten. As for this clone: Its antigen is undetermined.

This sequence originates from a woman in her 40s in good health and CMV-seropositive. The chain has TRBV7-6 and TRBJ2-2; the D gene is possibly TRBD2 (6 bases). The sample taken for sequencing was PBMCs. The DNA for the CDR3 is TGTGCCAGCAGCTTACGCGGGGACAACACCGGGGAGCTGTTTTTT. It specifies CASSLRGDNTGELFF.